The 21 T cell receptor beta chains listed next were all sequenced from one sample in a study of blood T cell repertoires in COVID-19. Clones were sequenced by immunoSEQ multiplex PCR, and TCRdb holds only the in-frame ones, with some missing. The sample has more than 300,000 clones, approximately 91% seen once. The sequenced sample consisted of PBMCs or T cells enriched from blood (not recorded which). The receptors shown here come from a woman younger than 45 who had been exposed to COVID-19.

The chain is built from TRBV14 and TRBJ1-1; 8 bases match TRBD1. V shed 2 bases, J shed 4 bases, and the junction held 6 bases outside the gene matches. The CDR3 has 15 amino acids. Germline V gene data show CDR1 as SGHDN and CDR2 as FVKESK. CDR3 sequence (DNA): TGTGCCAGCAGCCAAAGACAGGGGTGGGGCACTGAAGCTTTCTTT. Its translation: CASSQRQGWGTEAFF.

The J gene is TRBJ2-3, the V gene TRBV7-6, with D unresolved. Trimming took off 2 bases at V and 6 bases at J, with 12 bases between the two ends. The CDR3 has 14 residues. Germline CDR1 is SGHVS and CDR2 is FNYEAQ. Here the CDR3 reads CASSLSAGWDTQYF. In DNA, the CDR3 is TGTGCCAGCAGCTTAAGTGCAGGTTGGGATACGCAGTATTTT.

The rearrangement joins TRBV19 to TRBJ1-6; 11 bases agree with TRBD1. CDR1 is LNHDA and CDR2 is SQIVND in the germline V gene (reference sequence). Trimming at V came to 4 bases and at J to 8 bases, leaving 13 bases not matched to a gene. The length of the CDR3 is 18 residues. The CDR3 bases are TGTGCCAGTAGTACAACCTTGCCTGGACAGGGGGCTTATTCACCCCTCCACTTT. Its protein product is CASSTTLPGQGAYSPLHF.

The chain uses TRBV20-1 and TRBJ1-1; D is uncertain. V was trimmed by 3 bases and J by 2 bases, leaving 4 bases between them. CDR1 and CDR2 (germline): DFQATT, SNEGSKA (reference sequence). The CDR3 is 11 residues long. Written as DNA, the CDR3 is TGCAGTGCTAGCCTAAACACTGAAGCTTTCTTT. Its protein product is CSASLNTEAFF.

The V and J genes are TRBV4-2 and TRBJ1-5; 7 bases agree with TRBD1. Germline CDR1 reads LGHNA; CDR2 reads YNFKEQ. V shed 0 bases, J shed 5 bases, and the junction held 7 bases outside the gene matches. The CDR3 spans 16 residues. CDR3 protein: CASSQERGDRYQPQHF. The CDR3 DNA reads as TGTGCCAGCAGCCAAGAGAGGGGGGACAGATATCAGCCCCAGCATTTT.

The chain links TRBV5-4 to TRBJ1-3; TRBD1 might be the D (5 bases). CDR1 is SGHNT, CDR2 YYREEE, per germline (reference sequence). This CDR3 contains 16 residues. V lost 2 bases, J lost 1 base, and 13 bases lay in between. The CDR3 here is CASSFQGSLSGNTIYF. CDR3 nucleotide sequence: TGTGCCAGCAGCTTCCAGGGTAGTCTATCTGGAAACACCATATATTTT.

The CDR3 region has the DNA TGTGCCAGCAGCGGGACAGGGGTCTCCTACGAGCAGTACTTC. As protein: CASSGTGVSYEQYF. This chain links TRBV6-6 with TRBJ2-7; 10 nucleotides line up with TRBD1. The CDR3 is 14 amino acids. The V segment lost 6 bases and the J segment 0 bases; nucleotides outside the gene matches: 2. Germline CDR1 reads MNHNY; CDR2 reads SVGAGI (reference sequence).

V gene TRBV7-9 combines with J gene TRBJ1-2; D uncertain. V dropped 1 base and J dropped 8 bases, with 23 bases sitting between them. CDR1 is SEHNR and CDR2 is FQNEAQ in the germline V gene (reference sequence). CDR3 length: 17 residues. Here the CDR3 reads CASSLDTLRRSHGGYTF. CDR3 coding DNA: TGTGCCAGCAGCTTAGATACGCTAAGGCGGAGCCACGGGGGCTACACCTTC. The entire variable domain, with the rest obtained from reference TRBV7-9 and TRBJ1-2, is as follows: DTGVSQNPRHKITKRGQNVTFRCDPISEHNRLYWYRQTLGQGPEFLTYFQNEAQLEKSRLLSDRFSAERPKGSFSTLEIQRTEQGDSAMYLCASSLDTLRRSHGGYTFGSGTRLTVV.

V usage is TRBV6-5 and J usage is TRBJ1-1, with 7 nucleotides matching TRBD1. Per the germline V gene, CDR1 is MNHEY and CDR2 is SVGAGI. Trimming took 7 bases from V and 2 from J; bases not matched to a gene: 7. CDR3 length: 14 amino acids. CDR3 nucleotides: TGTGCCAGCAAATCGACAGGGTCCAACACTGAAGCTTTCTTT. Its protein is CASKSTGSNTEAFF.

The V call is TRBV4-2, the J call TRBJ2-2; D call uncertain. Germline CDR1 LGHNA, CDR2 YNFKEQ. The V end lost 4 bases, the J end lost 0 bases, and 6 bases lay between the germline ends. CDR3 length equals 14 residues. The CDR3, as DNA: TGTGCCAGCAGCCCCGACTCGAACACCGGGGAGCTGTTTTTT. This encodes CASSPDSNTGELFF.

The rearrangement uses TRBV24-1 and TRBJ1-1; the D gene is possibly TRBD1 (5 bases). Looked up from germline, CDR1 is KGHDR and CDR2 is SFDVKD. V gave up 2 bases and J gave up 4 bases, with 16 bases separating them. The CDR3 covers 16 residues. This CDR3 reads CATSDSAKGDGTEAFF. The CDR3 DNA is TGTGCCACCAGTGATTCCGCGAAAGGGGATGGCACTGAAGCTTTCTTT.

The chain combines TRBV7-8 with TRBJ1-6, with D uncertain. The CDR3 loop spans 15 amino acids. Per germline, CDR1 SGHVS and CDR2 FQNEAQ. V lost 1 base, J lost 8 bases, and 12 bases lay in between. The CDR3 loop reads CASSLGPGFDSPLHF. The CDR3 DNA is TGTGCCAGCAGCTTAGGTCCGGGGTTCGATTCACCCCTCCACTTT.

CDR3 in DNA: TGTGCCCCCAACGGGGAGAAGCAAACAGATACGCAGTATTTT. Protein product: CAPNGEKQTDTQYF. The rearrangement uses TRBV6-5 and TRBJ2-3, with D possibly being TRBD2 (5 bases). Germline loops: CDR1 MNHEY, CDR2 SVGAGI. The ends were cut back, 11 bases at V and 3 bases at J, with 18 bases in the middle. CDR3 length: 14 residues.

This chain uses TRBV7-3 with TRBJ2-1, with D hard to call. V lost 1 base, J lost 0 bases, and 7 bases lay in between. This CDR3 spans 15 amino acids. From germline, CDR1 is SGHTA and CDR2 FQGTGA. The CDR3: CASSLSGSSYNEQFF. Here the CDR3 DNA reads TGTGCCAGCAGCTTAAGCGGAAGCTCCTACAATGAGCAGTTCTTC.

This chain uses TRBV29-1 with TRBJ2-7; 16 bases are shared with TRBD2. The CDR3 has 16 residues. The V segment lost 6 bases and the J segment 6 bases; nucleotides outside the gene matches: 11. Germline V gene sequence: CDR1 SQVTM, CDR2 ANQGSEA. DNA of the CDR3: TGCAGCGTGGGACTAGCGGGGGGGGCCGGAATGTTCGAGCAGTACTTC. Residues: CSVGLAGGAGMFEQYF.

J is TRBJ1-1 and V is TRBV29-1, with TRBD1 matching 8 bases. In germline, CDR1 is SQVTM, CDR2 ANQGSEA. The CDR3 sequence is 14 residues long. With 4 bases clipped from V and 5 bases from J, the junction kept 9 bases outside the gene matches. The CDR3 is CSVAETGGRTEAFF. CDR3 nucleotide sequence: TGCAGCGTTGCTGAAACAGGGGGTAGGACTGAAGCTTTCTTT.

The chain recombines TRBV7-9 with TRBJ2-5; maybe TRBD2 (5 bases). Trimming shortened V by 3 bases and J by 5 bases, and 10 bases separated the two germline ends. CDR1 and CDR2 from the germline V gene are SEHNR and FQNEAQ (reference sequence). The CDR3 runs 13 residues. As DNA, the CDR3 is TGTGCCAGCAGCTTCGAGGGCCTGGAGACCCAGTACTTC. This sequence encodes CASSFEGLETQYF.

This chain connects TRBV11-2 to TRBJ1-3; D unresolved. V was trimmed by 3 bases and J by 4 bases, leaving 10 bases between them. The CDR3 has 14 residues. Germline V gene sequence: CDR1 SGHAT, CDR2 FQNNGV. CDR3 region: CASSFSDSGNTIYF. The CDR3 DNA sequence: TGTGCCAGCAGCTTTTCTGACTCGGGAAACACCATATATTTT.

The sample holds many counts of this clone. J is TRBJ1-6 and V is TRBV5-1; TRBD1 might be the D (6 bases). CDR1 SGHRS and CDR2 YFSETQ come from the germline V gene. V lost 0 bases and J 4 bases, leaving 11 bases between the germline ends. This CDR3 comprises 16 residues. The CDR3, as DNA: TGCGCCAGCAGCTTGGGGGACACAGGGTATAATTCACCCCTCCACTTT. Translation: CASSLGDTGYNSPLHF.

V and J are TRBV7-7 and TRBJ2-2, with D tentatively TRBD1 (6 bases). CDR1 is SSHAT, CDR2 FNYEAQ, per germline (reference sequence). This CDR3 spans 16 amino acids. Deletions cut 5 bases from V and 2 bases from J, with 15 bases between. The CDR3 reads CASSPGRQVNTGELFF. CDR3 coding DNA: TGTGCCAGCAGCCCTGGCCGACAGGTCAACACCGGGGAGCTGTTTTTT.

The chain employs TRBV7-9 and TRBJ1-1; 7 bases align to TRBD1. Losses at the gene ends were 5 bases for V and 10 bases for J; bases not matched to a gene: 13. Germline lookup yields CDR1 SEHNR and CDR2 FQNEAQ (reference sequence). This CDR3 region has 14 residues. The CDR3: CASSHGQAEPGAFF. The CDR3, as DNA: TGTGCCAGCAGCCACGGACAGGCCGAGCCTGGAGCTTTCTTT.